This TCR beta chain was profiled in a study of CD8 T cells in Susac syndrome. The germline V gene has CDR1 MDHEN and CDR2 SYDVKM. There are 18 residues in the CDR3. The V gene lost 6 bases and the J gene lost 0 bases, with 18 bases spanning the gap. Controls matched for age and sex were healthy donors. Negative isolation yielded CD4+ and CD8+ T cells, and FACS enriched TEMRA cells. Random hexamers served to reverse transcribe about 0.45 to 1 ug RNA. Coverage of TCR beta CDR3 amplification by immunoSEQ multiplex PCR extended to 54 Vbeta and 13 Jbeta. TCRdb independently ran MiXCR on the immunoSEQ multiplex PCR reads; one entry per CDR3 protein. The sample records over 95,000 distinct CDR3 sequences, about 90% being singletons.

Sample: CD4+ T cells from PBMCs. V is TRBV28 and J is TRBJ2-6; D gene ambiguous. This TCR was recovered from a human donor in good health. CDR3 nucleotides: TGTGCCAGCAGATATAATGTCGGGTTTAACTCTGGGGCCAACGTCCTGACTTTC. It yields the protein CASRYNVGFNSGANVLTF.